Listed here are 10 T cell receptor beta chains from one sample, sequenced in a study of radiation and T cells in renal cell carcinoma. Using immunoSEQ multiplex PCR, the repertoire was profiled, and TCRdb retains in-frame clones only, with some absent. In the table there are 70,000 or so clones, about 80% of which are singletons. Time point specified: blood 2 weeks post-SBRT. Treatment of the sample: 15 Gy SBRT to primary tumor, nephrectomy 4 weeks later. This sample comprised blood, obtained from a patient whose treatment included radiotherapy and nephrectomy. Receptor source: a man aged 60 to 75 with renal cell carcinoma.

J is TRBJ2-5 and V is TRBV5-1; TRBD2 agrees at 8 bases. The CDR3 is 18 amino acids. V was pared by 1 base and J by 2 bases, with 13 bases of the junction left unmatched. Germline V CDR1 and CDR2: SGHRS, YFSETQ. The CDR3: CASSLRGSYAGGQETQYF. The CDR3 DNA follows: TGCGCCAGCAGCTTGCGGGGGTCCTACGCGGGAGGACAAGAGACCCAGTACTTC.

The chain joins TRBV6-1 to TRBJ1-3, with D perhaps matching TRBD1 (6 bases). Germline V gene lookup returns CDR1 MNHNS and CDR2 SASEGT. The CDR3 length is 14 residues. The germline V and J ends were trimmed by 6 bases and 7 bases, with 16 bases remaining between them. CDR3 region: CASRLRGGANTIYF. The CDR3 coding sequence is TGTGCCAGCAGACTACGGGGGGGGGCGAACACCATATATTTT.

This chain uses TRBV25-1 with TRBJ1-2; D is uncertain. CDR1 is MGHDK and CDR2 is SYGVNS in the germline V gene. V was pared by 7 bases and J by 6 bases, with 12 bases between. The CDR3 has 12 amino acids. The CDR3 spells CASTSGVDGYTF. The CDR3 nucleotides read TGTGCCAGCACTTCCGGGGTCGATGGCTACACCTTC.

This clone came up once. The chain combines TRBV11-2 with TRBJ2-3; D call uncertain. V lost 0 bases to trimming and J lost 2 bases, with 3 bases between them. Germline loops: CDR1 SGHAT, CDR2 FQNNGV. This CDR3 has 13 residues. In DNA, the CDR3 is TGTGCCAGCAGCTTAGAGTTCACAGATACGCAGTATTTT. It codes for CASSLEFTDTQYF.

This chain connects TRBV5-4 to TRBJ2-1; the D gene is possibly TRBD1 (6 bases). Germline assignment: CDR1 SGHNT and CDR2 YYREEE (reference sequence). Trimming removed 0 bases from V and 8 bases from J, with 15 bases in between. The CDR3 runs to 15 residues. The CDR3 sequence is CASSLVRDTTDEQFF. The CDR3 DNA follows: TGTGCCAGCAGCTTGGTAAGGGACACGACGGATGAGCAGTTCTTC.

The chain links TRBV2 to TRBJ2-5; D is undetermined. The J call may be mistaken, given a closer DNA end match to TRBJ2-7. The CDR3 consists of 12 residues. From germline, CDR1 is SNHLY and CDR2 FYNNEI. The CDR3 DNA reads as TGTGCCAGCAGTGAAGCAGGACACGAGCAGTACTTC. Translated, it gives CASSEAGHEQYF.

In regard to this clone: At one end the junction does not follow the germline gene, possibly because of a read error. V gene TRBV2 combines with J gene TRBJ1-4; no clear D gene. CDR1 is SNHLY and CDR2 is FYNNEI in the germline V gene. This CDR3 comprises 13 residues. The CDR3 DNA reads TGTGCCAGCGTAGTGACAACTAATGAAGAACTGTTTTTT. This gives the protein CASVVTTNEELFF.

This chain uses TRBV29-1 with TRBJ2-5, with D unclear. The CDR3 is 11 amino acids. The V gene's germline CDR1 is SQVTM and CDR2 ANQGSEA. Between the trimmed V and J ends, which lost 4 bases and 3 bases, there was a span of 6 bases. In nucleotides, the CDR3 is TGCAGCGTTGCTCTCAAAGAGACCCAGTACTTC. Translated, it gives CSVALKETQYF.

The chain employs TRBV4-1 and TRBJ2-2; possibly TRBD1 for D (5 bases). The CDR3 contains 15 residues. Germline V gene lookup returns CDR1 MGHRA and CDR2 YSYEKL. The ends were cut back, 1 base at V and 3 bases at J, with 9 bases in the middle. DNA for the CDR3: TGCGCCAGCAGCCAAGGGCTAGGGGACACCGGGGAGCTGTTTTTT. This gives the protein CASSQGLGDTGELFF.

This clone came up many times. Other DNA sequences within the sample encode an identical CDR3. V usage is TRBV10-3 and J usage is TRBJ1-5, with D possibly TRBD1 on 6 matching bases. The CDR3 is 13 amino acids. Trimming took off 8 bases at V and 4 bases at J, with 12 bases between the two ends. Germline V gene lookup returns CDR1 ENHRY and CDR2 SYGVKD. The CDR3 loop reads CAIRGQLNQPQHF. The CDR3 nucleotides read TGTGCCATCCGAGGACAGCTAAATCAGCCCCAGCATTTT.